These 4 T cell receptor beta chains originate from one sample sequenced in a study of PD-L1 blockade in urothelial cancer (dated by TCRdb to about 2017). The protocol used for the library was the immunoSEQ multiplex PCR assay. TCRdb mirrors the immuneACCESS table, restricted to in-frame sequences. Some clones are absent from its copies; in checked studies, under half trace to an unresolved V gene, and the reason for the others is unknown. This sample has roughly 63,000 clones in its table, and 81% of those were observed once. The ten largest make up around 6% of the sample. The sample's time point label is to be understood as: pretreatment peripheral blood. The specimen was PBMCs, collected around atezolizumab (anti-PD-L1) treatment. These receptors originate from a man between 65 and 79 years old with urothelial cancer.

The gene calls are TRBV5-6 and TRBJ1-3; 7 bases line up with TRBD1. CDR3 length: 14 amino acids. The V gene's germline CDR1 is SGHDT and CDR2 YYEEEE. V lost 2 bases and J lost 2; bases outside the gene matches: 1. The CDR3 DNA follows: TGTGCCAGCAGCTTAGGGACAGCTGGAAACACCATATATTTT. The encoded protein is CASSLGTAGNTIYF.

The V and J genes are TRBV4-2 and TRBJ1-1; the match to TRBD1 covers 8 bases. The trim removed 4 bases at V and 4 bases at J, leaving 11 bases unmatched. Looked up from germline, CDR1 is LGHNA and CDR2 is YNFKEQ. The CDR3 is 16 residues long. The chain's CDR3 is CASSPWTGYGGTEAFF. CDR3 nucleotide sequence: TGTGCCAGCAGCCCATGGACAGGGTACGGTGGCACTGAAGCTTTCTTT.

The gene calls are TRBV5-1 and TRBJ2-3; D may be TRBD1 (5 bases). V was trimmed by 0 bases and J by 4 bases, leaving 12 bases between them. The CDR3 runs to 15 residues. CDR1 and CDR2 (germline): SGHRS, YFSETQ. CDR3 in amino acids: CASSLETDPADTQYF. CDR3 nucleotides: TGCGCCAGCAGCTTGGAGACAGACCCCGCAGATACGCAGTATTTT.

V gene TRBV5-4 combines with J gene TRBJ2-7, with 10 bases identical to TRBD2. Trimming removed 0 bases from V and 4 bases from J; junction bases left unmatched: 4. CDR1 is SGHNT and CDR2 is YYREEE in the germline V gene (reference sequence). The CDR3 is made up of 15 amino acids. Here the CDR3 reads CASSLAASGGYEQYF. CDR3 coding DNA: TGTGCCAGCAGCTTGGCCGCTAGCGGGGGTTACGAGCAGTACTTC.